This T cell receptor (beta chain) was sequenced in a study of T-cell memory formation after mild COVID-19. Trimming removed 3 bases from V and 1 base from J; junction bases left unmatched: 8. The germline V gene has CDR1 SGHRS and CDR2 YFSETQ. This CDR3 is built from 16 residues. Constant-segment-primed 5'RACE gave TCR alpha and TCR beta cDNA libraries with sample barcodes and UMIs. Via MiXCR, TCRdb re-called the 5' RACE reads, giving one row per CDR3 protein. Of 200,000 to 250,000 distinct CDR3 sequences in the sample, roughly 10% were seen once. The J gene is TRBJ1-1, the V gene TRBV5-1, with TRBD1 matching 8 bases. The clonotype comes from a man aged 18-30 years who had mild COVID-19 (a few samples of this study predate the infection). Cell type and time point are not known. Sequencing input: PBMCs or a T cell subset sorted from them (not recorded which). CDR3: CASSSPGQAGNTEAFF. CDR3 coding DNA: TGCGCCAGCAGCTCCCCGGGACAGGCTGGGAACACTGAAGCTTTCTTT.